One sample yielded the 7 T cell receptor beta chains listed below, sequenced in a study of graft-versus-host responses after intestinal transplantation. Using immunoSEQ multiplex PCR, the repertoire was profiled, and TCRdb retains in-frame clones only, with some absent. The sample holds some 110,000 clones, about 90% seen once. Antigen specificity for these receptors is unknown. This sample comprised unstimulated CD4+ T cells sorted from spleen or lymph node cells, obtained before intestinal transplant. These receptors all come from a human donor who received an intestinal transplant.

The chain combines TRBV7-6 with TRBJ2-7; 7 nucleotides match TRBD1. Looked up from germline, CDR1 is SGHVS and CDR2 is FNYEAQ. There are 13 residues in the CDR3. Trimming cost V 4 bases and J 3 bases; bases outside gene matches: 3. CDR3 coding DNA: TGTGCCAGCAGCTCAACAGGGGTCTACGAGCAGTACTTC. Its protein is CASSSTGVYEQYF. The full variable domain, rest sourced from reference TRBV7-6 and TRBJ2-7, is GAGVSQSPRYKVTKRGQDVALRCDPISGHVSLYWYRQALGQGPEFLTYFNYEAQQDKSGLPNDRFSAERPEGSISTLTIQRTEQRDSAMYRCASSSTGVYEQYFGPGTRLTVT.

The CDR3 protein is CASSSGTGTFSGANVLTF. CDR3 nucleotide sequence: TGCGCCAGCAGCTCCGGGACAGGCACCTTCTCTGGGGCCAACGTCCTGACTTTC. The chain combines TRBV5-1 with TRBJ2-6, with 8 bases fitting TRBD1. The V gene end was trimmed by 3 bases and the J gene end by 0 bases; junction bases not matched to a gene: 8. The CDR3 totals 18 residues. CDR1 and CDR2 from the germline V gene are SGHRS and YFSETQ.

V usage is TRBV27 and J usage is TRBJ1-5; D ambiguous. The germline V gene encodes CDR1 MNHEY and CDR2 SMNVEV (reference sequence). The CDR3 is made up of 12 amino acids. Trimming took 4 bases from V and 0 from J, leaving 1 base between them. The CDR3 protein is CASSYSNQPQHF. The DNA for the CDR3 is TGTGCCAGCAGTTATAGCAATCAGCCCCAGCATTTT.

This sequence joins TRBV4-1 and TRBJ2-7, with 8 positions matching TRBD2. The germline V gene has CDR1 MGHRA and CDR2 YSYEKL. This CDR3 spans 15 amino acids. V was pared by 0 bases and J by 7 bases, with 8 bases of the junction left unmatched. CDR3 DNA sequence: TGCGCCAGCAGCCAAGATCGGCGGGGCGGGGGGGAGCAGTACTTC. Its translation is CASSQDRRGGGEQYF.

For this clone: The same CDR3 also results from other DNA sequences found in this sample. V gene TRBV30 combines with J gene TRBJ2-3; D uncertain. V was shortened by 0 bases and J by 8 bases, with 9 bases between the two germline ends. This CDR3 spans 12 amino acids. Germline CDR1 reads GTSNPN; CDR2 reads SVGIG (reference sequence). The CDR3, as DNA: TGTGCCTGGAGTGTACCGGGCGGTACGCAGTATTTT. This gives the protein CAWSVPGGTQYF.

This clone was observed a single time. V is TRBV28 and J is TRBJ1-6, with D hard to call. The V end was cut by 6 bases, the J end by 7 bases, with 7 bases between. The length of the CDR3 is 12 residues. Looked up from germline, CDR1 is MDHEN and CDR2 is SYDVKM. CDR3 bases: TGTGCCAGCAGAGACCCCAATTCACCCCTCCACTTT. Residues: CASRDPNSPLHF.

The J gene is TRBJ2-7, the V gene TRBV5-4; 7 positions match TRBD2. V lost 0 bases and J lost 5; bases outside the gene matches: 8. This CDR3 comprises 15 residues. CDR1 and CDR2 (germline): SGHNT, YYREEE (reference sequence). The CDR3 DNA reads as TGTGCCAGCAGCTTGGGGGGGAGGGCCAGGGACGAGCAGTACTTC. It is translated as CASSLGGRARDEQYF.